One sample yielded the 12 T cell receptor beta chains listed below, sequenced in a study of cytomegalovirus exposure and HLA in healthy donors. Researchers ran the PCR with 60 Vbeta and 13 Jbeta primers. This table comes from immunoSEQ multiplex PCR, and its TCRdb copy is limited to in-frame clones, with some not included. This sample has 85,000 to 90,000 clones, with roughly three quarters found just once. The sequencing sample was made of PBMCs. These receptors all stem from a man aged 25 to 40 in good health and CMV-seronegative.

The chain links TRBV7-9 to TRBJ1-1, with D perhaps TRBD1 (6 bases). Germline assignment: CDR1 SEHNR and CDR2 FQNEAQ (reference sequence). V was shortened by 5 bases and J by 5 bases, with 12 bases between the two germline ends. The CDR3 totals 13 residues. CDR3 sequence (DNA): TGTGCCAGCAGCGCTGAGGGGGAAACTGAAGCTTTCTTT. This sequence encodes CASSAEGETEAFF.

CDR3 sequence reads: CASSLRDQPQHF. The CDR3 DNA reads TGTGCCAGCAGTTTGAGGGATCAGCCCCAGCATTTT. The chain uses TRBV28 and TRBJ1-5; D gene uncertain. CDR1 MDHEN and CDR2 SYDVKM come from the germline V gene. Trimming pared 3 bases from V and 5 bases from J, leaving 5 bases between. The CDR3 loop spans 12 amino acids.

The chain joins TRBV30 to TRBJ2-5; 8 positions match TRBD2. Germline CDR1 is GTSNPN and CDR2 is SVGIG (reference sequence). The CDR3 length is 16 residues. V was pared by 2 bases and J by 5 bases, with 13 bases of the junction left unmatched. The CDR3 loop reads CAWSPQRGRMAETQYF. Here the CDR3 DNA reads TGTGCCTGGAGTCCCCAGCGGGGGCGCATGGCGGAGACCCAGTACTTC.

V and J are TRBV6-5 and TRBJ2-2; TRBD2 is a possible D gene (5 bases). V lost 7 bases and J 9 bases, leaving 12 bases between the germline ends. The CDR3 has 12 residues. Germline values: CDR1 MNHEY, CDR2 SVGAGI. The CDR3 region is CASMGVRRELFF. Here the CDR3 DNA reads TGTGCCAGCATGGGAGTTAGGAGGGAGCTGTTTTTT.

V is TRBV5-4 and J is TRBJ1-6, with no clear D. V lost 2 bases to trimming and J lost 10 bases, with 7 bases between them. CDR1 and CDR2 (germline): SGHNT, YYREEE (reference sequence). This CDR3 is 12 amino acids long. The CDR3 loop reads CASSFEGSPLHF. The CDR3 DNA is TGTGCCAGCAGCTTTGAGGGCTCACCCCTCCACTTT.

This sequence joins TRBV4-3 and TRBJ2-3; D may be TRBD1 (6 bases). In germline, CDR1 is LGHNA, CDR2 YSLEER. V lost 3 bases and J lost 4, with 14 bases in between. CDR3 size: 15 residues. CDR3 nucleotide sequence: TGCGCCAGCAGCCACTCTAAAGGGGGATCAGATACGCAGTATTTT. Its protein product is CASSHSKGGSDTQYF.

This clone was recorded only once. The V gene is TRBV6-5, the J gene TRBJ1-6, with TRBD1 matching over 7 bases. V lost 6 bases, J lost 8 bases, and 7 bases stayed unmatched. Germline V gene data show CDR1 as MNHEY and CDR2 as SVGAGI. The CDR3 contains 14 residues. CDR3 region: CASRPTGIHSPLHF. CDR3 nucleotide sequence: TGTGCCAGCAGGCCGACAGGGATACATTCACCCCTCCACTTT.

The genes are TRBV7-8 and TRBJ2-7; 7 bases are a match to TRBD2. The J segment lost 3 bases and the V segment lost 1 base, leaving 9 bases of the junction unmatched. Germline values: CDR1 SGHVS, CDR2 FQNEAQ. The CDR3 spans 16 residues. Written as DNA, the CDR3 is TGTGCCAGCAGCTTAGGAGGGTCTAGCGGTGGCTACGAGCAGTACTTC. It codes for CASSLGGSSGGYEQYF.

The chain recombines TRBV10-2 with TRBJ2-5, with 12 nucleotides matching TRBD1. Trimming removed 7 bases from V and 0 bases from J; junction bases left unmatched: 3. The CDR3 length is 15 residues. CDR1 is WSHSY, CDR2 SAAADI, per germline. As DNA, the CDR3 is TGCGCCAGCACCCGGGACAGGGGGCACCAAGAGACCCAGTACTTC. It specifies CASTRDRGHQETQYF.

The sample holds a few counts of this clone. The chain couples TRBV29-1 to TRBJ2-7; TRBD1 matches 11 bases. Germline assignment: CDR1 SQVTM and CDR2 ANQGSEA. This CDR3 region has 13 residues. With V trimmed by 7 bases and J by 3 bases, 5 bases remained unmatched. The CDR3 region is CSATGTGGYEQYF. The DNA of the CDR3 is TGCAGCGCCACCGGGACAGGGGGCTACGAGCAGTACTTC.

This clone appeared a few times. The V call is TRBV5-4, the J call TRBJ1-4; 7 bases align to TRBD1. Unmatched junction bases numbered 7, after V lost 4 bases and J lost 7 bases. The CDR3 covers 14 residues. CDR1 and CDR2 from the germline V gene are SGHNT and YYREEE (reference sequence). The CDR3 sequence: CASSRQGVGEKLFF. In DNA, the CDR3 is TGTGCCAGCAGCCGACAGGGAGTCGGTGAAAAACTGTTTTTT.

The genes are TRBV9 and TRBJ1-2; perhaps TRBD1 as D (6 bases). This CDR3 has 15 amino acids. Germline CDR1 reads SGDLS; CDR2 reads YYNGEE. The V end lost 4 bases, the J end lost 8 bases, and 21 bases lay between the germline ends. The CDR3 is CASSTIQGAPKGYTF. As DNA, the CDR3 is TGTGCCAGCAGCACTATACAGGGCGCCCCCAAAGGCTACACCTTC.